This passage covers 6 T cell receptor beta chains from one sample sequenced in a study of cytomegalovirus exposure and HLA in healthy donors. Primers: 60 Vbeta forward and 13 Jbeta reverse. Sequenced by immunoSEQ multiplex PCR; TCRdb stores in-frame clones only, minus some. The top ten clones hold approximately 0.99% of a sample with about 130,000 clones, more than 70% of them seen once. The material sequenced was PBMCs. The receptors were gathered from a male donor in good health and CMV-seronegative.

The chain links TRBV9 to TRBJ2-1, with 7 bases matching TRBD2. Per the germline V gene, CDR1 is SGDLS and CDR2 is YYNGEE. The V gene end was trimmed by 0 bases and the J gene end by 4 bases; junction bases not matched to a gene: 7. The CDR3 spans 16 residues. CDR3 sequence (DNA): TGTGCCAGCAGCGTAGCTTGGCGGGGGAGTTACAATGAGCAGTTCTTC. This codes for CASSVAWRGSYNEQFF. Full variable domain (missing parts from reference TRBV9 and TRBJ2-1): DSGVTQTPKHLITATGQRVTLRCSPRSGDLSVYWYQQSLDQGLQFLIQYYNGEERAKGNILERFSAQQFPDLHSELNLSSLELGDSALYFCASSVAWRGSYNEQFFGPGTRLTVL.

The chain uses TRBV6-5 and TRBJ2-3; a weak D match, TRBD2 (7 bases). V lost 10 bases and J lost 4, with 15 bases in between. Germline CDR1 is MNHEY and CDR2 is SVGAGI. CDR3 length: 13 amino acids. The CDR3 bases are TGTGCCACCCGAGGGGGGGTGGCAGATACGCAGTATTTT. It translates to CATRGGVADTQYF.

This clone was recorded only once. The V gene is TRBV5-1, the J gene TRBJ1-5, with 7 nucleotides matching TRBD1. Trimming at V came to 5 bases and at J to 6 bases, leaving 11 bases not matched to a gene. This CDR3 comprises 15 residues. The germline gives CDR1 SGHRS, CDR2 YFSETQ. CDR3: CASSLNTGESQPQHF. DNA of the CDR3: TGCGCCAGCAGTTTAAATACAGGGGAATCTCAGCCCCAGCATTTT. The whole variable domain, remainder taken from reference TRBV5-1 and TRBJ1-5, is KAGVTQTPRYLIKTRGQQVTLSCSPISGHRSVSWYQQTPGQGLQFLFEYFSETQRNKGNFPGRFSGRQFSNSRSEMNVSTLELGDSALYLCASSLNTGESQPQHFGDGTRLSIL.

The J gene is TRBJ1-5, the V gene TRBV7-9; TRBD1 might be the D (6 bases). Germline V CDR1 and CDR2: SEHNR, FQNEAQ (reference sequence). V lost 5 bases and J 5 bases, leaving 13 bases between the germline ends. The CDR3 sequence is 14 residues long. In nucleotides, the CDR3 is TGTGCCAGCAGCGAGGGGGGGGCCTATCAGCCCCAGCATTTT. It encodes CASSEGGAYQPQHF.

The chain employs TRBV18 and TRBJ2-1; possibly TRBD2 for D (6 bases). Germline-derived CDR1 and CDR2 are KGHSH and LQKENI. Trimming pared 0 bases from V and 8 bases from J, leaving 14 bases between. CDR3 size: 15 residues. The CDR3 DNA is TGTGCCAGCTCACCACCGAGTTTTCCGGGGGATGAGCAGTTCTTC. Protein sequence: CASSPPSFPGDEQFF.

The rearrangement links TRBV6-5 to TRBJ1-5, with 7 positions matching TRBD1. Germline loops: CDR1 MNHEY, CDR2 SVGAGI. V shed 6 bases and J 4 bases; nucleotides not matched to a gene: 6. CDR3 length: 14 residues. The CDR3 is CASRPTGFNQPQHF. The CDR3 DNA is TGTGCCAGCAGACCGACAGGGTTTAATCAGCCCCAGCATTTT.